The 14 T cell receptor beta chains listed next were all sequenced from one sample in a study of glioma-infiltrating T cells. The iRepertoire nested amplicon-rescue multiplex PCR amplified TCR alpha and beta CDR3s from RNA. TCRdb re-derived calls from the multiplex PCR reads in MiXCR, one entry per CDR3 protein. The sample comprises 300,000 to 450,000 distinct CDR3 sequences, 41% of which are singletons, and more than 10% rests with the top ten. Sequences were obtained from glioma tissue, nonneoplastic brain tissue, or PBMCs (not recorded which). The receptors originated from a human donor with low-grade glioma or glioblastoma, undergoing nonglioma brain surgery, or in good health (not recorded which).

The gene calls are TRBV5-1 and TRBJ2-7; D gene unclear. The V and J ends lost 4 bases and 0 bases respectively, with 11 bases between them. The CDR3 has 14 amino acids. Germline loops: CDR1 SGHRS, CDR2 YFSETQ. In DNA, the CDR3 is TGCGCCAGCAGCCAAACCTCTAGCTCCTACGAGCAGTACTTC. Translation gives CASSQTSSSYEQYF.

The chain uses TRBV6-1 and TRBJ2-3, with 8 nucleotides matching TRBD2. The CDR3 extends over 18 amino acids. Germline CDR1 reads MNHNS; CDR2 reads SASEGT. Trimming removed 6 bases from V and 0 bases from J; junction bases left unmatched: 14. The CDR3 loop reads CASSLSLTGGPSTDTQYF. CDR3 coding DNA: TGTGCCAGCAGCTTATCACTAACGGGAGGGCCGAGCACAGATACGCAGTATTTT.

The table lists this clonotype with many counts. The chain joins TRBV28 to TRBJ2-7, with TRBD2 matching over 9 bases. The length of the CDR3 is 14 residues. Germline V lookup: CDR1 MDHEN, CDR2 SYDVKM. Losses at the gene ends were 7 bases for V and 2 bases for J; bases not matched to a gene: 6. CDR3 sequence: CASTTSGPTYEQYF. The CDR3 DNA reads as TGTGCCAGCACCACTAGCGGGCCCACCTACGAGCAGTACTTC.

The chain joins TRBV20-1 to TRBJ2-1; TRBD1 aligns across 9 bases. Unmatched junction bases numbered 11, after V lost 3 bases and J lost 8 bases. The CDR3 has 15 amino acids. CDR1 and CDR2 (germline): DFQATT, SNEGSKA (reference sequence). The CDR3 here is CSASLGTGWYDEQFF. The CDR3 nucleotides read TGCAGTGCTAGCTTGGGGACAGGGTGGTACGATGAGCAGTTCTTC.

The chain couples TRBV18 to TRBJ1-2; D may be TRBD1 (6 bases). Germline CDR1 is KGHSH and CDR2 is LQKENI. The CDR3 length is 14 residues. V was trimmed by 6 bases and J by 1 base, leaving 12 bases between them. As DNA, the CDR3 is TGTGCCAGCTCCCCGGACAGCAATAACTATGGCTACACCTTC. Its protein is CASSPDSNNYGYTF.

The V gene is TRBV28, the J gene TRBJ1-2; no clear D gene. CDR1 MDHEN and CDR2 SYDVKM come from the germline V gene. The CDR3 consists of 14 residues. With 6 bases removed from V and 3 bases from J, the gap between germline ends came to 14 bases. The CDR3 is CASSDTAGDYGYTF. CDR3 sequence (DNA): TGTGCCAGCAGCGACACTGCCGGGGACTATGGCTACACCTTC.

About this clonotype: A much larger clonotype is one base distant, so this may be a read error. The gene calls are TRBV20-1 and TRBJ1-2; maybe TRBD1 (5 bases). CDR1 and CDR2 from the germline V gene are DFQATT and SNEGSKA (reference sequence). The CDR3 totals 15 residues. The CDR3 region has the DNA TGCAGTGCTAGGACCTCAGGGAGTAGTGACTATGCCTACACCTTC. Its translation is CSARTSGSSDYAYTF.

J is TRBJ1-1 and V is TRBV5-1; TRBD1 agrees at 8 bases. Germline CDR1 is SGHRS and CDR2 is YFSETQ. The V segment lost 3 bases and the J segment 4 bases; nucleotides outside the gene matches: 5. The CDR3 contains 14 residues. The CDR3 DNA follows: TGCGCCAGCAGCTCCGACAGGGGCGGCACTGAAGCTTTCTTT. This codes for CASSSDRGGTEAFF.

As regards this clonotype: At one of its ends the junction is not consistent with the germline gene, which may arise from a read error. The gene calls are TRBV7-2 and TRBJ1-3; 7 bases match TRBD1. The CDR3 extends over 14 amino acids. Germline lookup yields CDR1 SGHTA and CDR2 FQGNSA. CDR3 loop: CASSPGQPWNAIYF. The CDR3 nucleotides are TGCGCCAGCAGCCCGGGACAGCCTTGGAACGCCATATATTTT.

This clonotype was seen repeatedly, ten times or more. The chain joins TRBV6-2 or TRBV6-3 to TRBJ2-7; 7 nucleotides match TRBD1. Germline CDR1 reads MNHEY; CDR2 reads SVGEGT. The CDR3 length is 16 residues. The ends lost 8 bases at V and 2 bases at J; junction bases unmatched: 15. The CDR3 protein is CASRSLFGQAPYEQYF. CDR3 DNA: TGTGCCAGCCGTTCTTTATTTGGACAGGCCCCCTACGAGCAGTACTTC.

The V call is TRBV24-1, the J call TRBJ1-3; no clear D gene. V was cut by 8 bases and J by 2 bases, with 6 bases left in between. CDR3 length equals 12 residues. Germline V gene sequence: CDR1 KGHDR, CDR2 SFDVKD. CDR3 region: CATKRAGNTIYF. Here the CDR3 DNA reads TGTGCCACCAAGAGGGCTGGAAACACCATATATTTT.

Details on this clonotype: A much larger clone sits a single nucleotide away, making a read error possible. The CDR3 coding sequence is TGTGCCAGCAGTTCTCCATCCGGGACAGCGGTCCACGAGCAGCACTTC. Translated: CASSSPSGTAVHEQHF. The chain employs TRBV28 and TRBJ2-7, with 7 bases identical to TRBD1. The germline gives CDR1 MDHEN, CDR2 SYDVKM. The length of the CDR3 is 16 residues.

A note on this clonotype: This may be a read error: a much more frequent sequence differs by one nucleotide. The rearrangement uses TRBV6-1 and TRBJ2-2; no reliable D call. The CDR3 length is 15 residues. With 6 bases removed from V and 4 bases from J, the gap between germline ends came to 15 bases. Germline-derived CDR1 and CDR2 are MNHNS and SASEGT. The CDR3 coding sequence is TGTGCCAGCAGCGATCTGTGCTGGGGCACCGGGGAGCTGTTTTTT. As protein: CASSDLCWGTGELFF.

This clonotype has just a few counts. The V call is TRBV28, the J call TRBJ2-7, with 7 bases that match TRBD1. The CDR3 has 16 amino acids. CDR1 MDHEN and CDR2 SYDVKM come from the germline V gene. V trimming: 1 base; J trimming: 1 base; junction bases outside the gene matches: 7. The CDR3 protein is CASSLFKGASSYEQYF. As DNA, the CDR3 is TGTGCCAGCAGTTTATTTAAGGGGGCTAGTTCCTACGAGCAGTACTTC.